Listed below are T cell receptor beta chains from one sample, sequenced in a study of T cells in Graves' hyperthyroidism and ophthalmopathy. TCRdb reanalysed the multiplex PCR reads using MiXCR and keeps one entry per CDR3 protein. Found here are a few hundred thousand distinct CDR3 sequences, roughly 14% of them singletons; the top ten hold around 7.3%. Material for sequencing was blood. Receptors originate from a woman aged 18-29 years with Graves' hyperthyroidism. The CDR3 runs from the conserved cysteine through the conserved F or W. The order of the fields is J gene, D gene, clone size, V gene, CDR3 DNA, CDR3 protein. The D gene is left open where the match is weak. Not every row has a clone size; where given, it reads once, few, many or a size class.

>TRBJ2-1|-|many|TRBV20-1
TGCAGTGCTCCCATGTTTAATGAGCAGTTCTTC
CSAPMFNEQFF
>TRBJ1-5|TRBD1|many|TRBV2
TGTGCCAGCAGTGAAGTGGGCGGCGAGGCAGGGGGGCATTTT
CASSEVGGEAGGHF
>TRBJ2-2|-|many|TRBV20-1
TGCAGTGCTAGAGTCCAGGGGAGGGACACCGGGGAGCTGTTTTTT
CSARVQGRDTGELFF
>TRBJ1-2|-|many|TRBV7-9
TGTGCCAGCAGCCCTGGACCGATCGTCTATGGCTACACCTTC
CASSPGPIVYGYTF
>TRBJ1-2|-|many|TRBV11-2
TGTGCCAGCAGCTTGGACGGCGCAGGAGGATACACCTTC
CASSLDGAGGYTF
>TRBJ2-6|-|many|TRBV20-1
TGCAGTGCTAGTGACCCAGGGTCCGGGGCCAACGTCCTGACTTTC
CSASDPGSGANVLTF
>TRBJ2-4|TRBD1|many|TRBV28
TGTGCCAGCAGTTTTCACCCGGACAGGGGCATTCAGTACTTC
CASSFHPDRGIQYF
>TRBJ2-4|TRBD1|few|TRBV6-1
TGTGCCAGCAGCGGACAGGGTAATGCCAAAAACATTCAGTACTTC
CASSGQGNAKNIQYF
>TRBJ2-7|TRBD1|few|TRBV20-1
TGCAGTGCTAGAGTCCAGACAGGGGCCTACGAGCAGTACTTC
CSARVQTGAYEQYF
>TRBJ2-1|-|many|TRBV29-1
TGCAGCTCTGACGGGAGGCATCCAGGGGGAGATAGCTACAATGAGCAGTTCTTC
CSSDGRHPGGDSYNEQFF
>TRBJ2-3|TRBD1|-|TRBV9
TGTGCCAGCAGCGTGTCCGGGACAGGGTTTGCAGATACGCAGTATTTT
CASSVSGTGFADTQYF
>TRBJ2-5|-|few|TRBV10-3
TGTGCCATCCAAGGGGCAGGCGCGGGGGAGACCCAGTACTTC
CAIQGAGAGETQYF
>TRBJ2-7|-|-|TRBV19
TGTGCCAGTAGTATGGACCCGGCCTACGAGCAGTACTTC
CASSMDPAYEQYF
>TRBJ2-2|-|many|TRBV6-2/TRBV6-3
TGTGCCAGCAGTTACCGGAGGGGCGGGGAACTGTTTTTT
CASSYRRGGELFF
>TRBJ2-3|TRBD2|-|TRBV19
TGTGCCAGTAGTATAGGCGAGCGGGAGATCCAAGATACGCAGTATTTT
CASSIGEREIQDTQYF
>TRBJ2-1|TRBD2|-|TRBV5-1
TGTGCCAGCAGCTTGACAGCGGGGGGGATGTACAATGAGCAGTTCTTC
CASSLTAGGMYNEQFF
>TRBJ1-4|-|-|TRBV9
TGTGCCAGCAGCGGGGGGGGGGCGCAACATGAAAAACTGTTTTTT
CASSGGGAQHEKLFF
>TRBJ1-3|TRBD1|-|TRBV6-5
TGTGCCAGCAGTTACGGACAGGGGACTAACACCATATATTTT
CASSYGQGTNTIYF
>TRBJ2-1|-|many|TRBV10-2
TGCGCCAGCGGGCCCAGGCCCTACAATGAGCAGTTCTTC
CASGPRPYNEQFF
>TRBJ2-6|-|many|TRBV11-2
TGTGCCAGCAGCTACACACTATCAGGGGCCAACGTCCTGACTTTC
CASSYTLSGANVLTF
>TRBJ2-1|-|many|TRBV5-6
TGTGCCAGCAGCTTGCTCGATGGTGAGCAGTTCTTC
CASSLLDGEQFF
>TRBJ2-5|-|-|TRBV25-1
TGTGCCAGCAGTCAGGCCCCGGGACAAGCAGAGACCCAGTACTTC
CASSQAPGQAETQYF
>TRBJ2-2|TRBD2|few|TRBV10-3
TGTGCCTCCAGGGGTAGCGGGGGGCTAAACACCGGGGAGCTGTTTTTT
CASRGSGGLNTGELFF
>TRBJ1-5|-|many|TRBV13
TGTGCCAGCAGCTTAGGCCGTTCCCCAGCTAATCAGCCCCAGCATTTT
CASSLGRSPANQPQHF
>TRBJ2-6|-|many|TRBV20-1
TGCAGTGCTAGCAGACAGACCTCTGGGGCCAACGTCCTGACTTTC
CSASRQTSGANVLTF
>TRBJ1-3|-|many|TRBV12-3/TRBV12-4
TGTGCCAGCAGCGACGGATACTCTGGAAACACCATATATTTT
CASSDGYSGNTIYF
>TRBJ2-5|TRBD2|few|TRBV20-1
TGCAGTGCTAGAGGGCGGGGGAGGGAGACCCAGTACTTC
CSARGRGRETQYF
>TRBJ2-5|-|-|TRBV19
TGTGCCACCCTCAGCGGGGAGACCCAGTACTTC
CATLSGETQYF
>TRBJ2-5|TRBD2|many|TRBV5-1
TGCGCCAGCAGCTTGGCAGGAGGGAGGGGCCAAGAGACCCAGTACTTC
CASSLAGGRGQETQYF
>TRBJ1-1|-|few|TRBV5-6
TGTGCCAGCAGCTTGTTGTCGGACACTGAAGCTTTCTTT
CASSLLSDTEAFF
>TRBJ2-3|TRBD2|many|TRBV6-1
TGTGCCAGCAGCACCGGCCCAGCGGGAGGAGATACGCAGTATTTT
CASSTGPAGGDTQYF
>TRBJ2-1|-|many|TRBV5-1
TGCGCCAGCAGCTACACCGACTTGAACCGAAACTACAATGAGCAGTTCTTC
CASSYTDLNRNYNEQFF
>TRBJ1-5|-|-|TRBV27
TGTGCCAGCCAGGGTTCGGGGGAGGGCAATCAGCCCCAGCATTTT
CASQGSGEGNQPQHF
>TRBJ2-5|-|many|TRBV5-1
TGCGCCAGCAGCTTGGCCGACAGGCAAGCGGAGACCCAGTACTTC
CASSLADRQAETQYF
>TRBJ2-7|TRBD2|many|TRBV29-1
TGCAGCGTTGGGCGGGAGGCCTACGAGCAGTACTTC
CSVGREAYEQYF